These 13 T cell receptor beta chains came from one sample sequenced in a study of sequential checkpoint blockade in melanoma. Sequencing used immunoSEQ multiplex PCR; TCRdb keeps in-frame clones, though not all of them. The sample has roughly 12,000 clones, about 80% seen once. The treatment: randomized to nivolumab then ipilimumab (arm A) or the reverse (arm B). The material sequenced was CD8+ T cells sorted from blood (inferred from file names), taken from a patient given nivolumab and ipilimumab in sequence. The receptors originated from a human donor with melanoma.

The V call is TRBV2, the J call TRBJ2-3; D remains unclear. This CDR3 is 14 amino acids long. CDR1 is SNHLY and CDR2 is FYNNEI in the germline V gene. With 2 bases removed from V and 0 bases from J, the gap between germline ends came to 6 bases. The chain's CDR3 is CASSESSSTDTQYF. CDR3 nucleotide sequence: TGTGCCAGCAGTGAATCTTCTAGCACAGATACGCAGTATTTT.

The V and J genes are TRBV2 and TRBJ2-7, with D perhaps matching TRBD2 (6 bases). Trimming left V 6 bases short and J 5 bases short, with 17 bases between. Looked up from germline, CDR1 is SNHLY and CDR2 is FYNNEI. The CDR3 length is 14 residues. Here the CDR3 DNA reads TGTGCCAGCAGGGTAGGGAGGAGGACGGACGAGCAGTACTTC. Its translation: CASRVGRRTDEQYF.

This clone was seen once. V and J are TRBV5-4 and TRBJ2-7, with unresolved D. V gave up 5 bases and J gave up 2 bases, with 8 bases separating them. The CDR3 has 12 residues. The germline V gene encodes CDR1 SGHNT and CDR2 YYREEE (reference sequence). The CDR3 sequence: CASSGSTYEQYF. Here the CDR3 DNA reads TGTGCCAGCAGTGGCAGTACCTACGAGCAGTACTTC. Complete variable domain (other parts from reference TRBV5-4 and TRBJ2-7): ETGVTQSPTHLIKTRGQQVTLRCSSQSGHNTVSWYQQALGQGPQFIFQYYREEENGRGNFPPRFSGLQFPNYSSELNVNALELDDSALYLCASSGSTYEQYFGPGTRLTVT.

The V and J genes are TRBV4-1 and TRBJ2-1; no clear D gene. The CDR3 is 14 amino acids. The germline gives CDR1 MGHRA, CDR2 YSYEKL. Trimming removed 0 bases at V and 7 bases at J, with 10 bases between. The DNA for the CDR3 is TGCGCCAGCAGCCAAGATTCGAGTTCAAATGAGCAGTTCTTC. Protein sequence: CASSQDSSSNEQFF.

This clone turned up a few times. The CDR3 spells CASSLQGAREKLFF. The CDR3 coding sequence is TGTGCCAGCAGCTTGCAGGGGGCGCGGGAAAAACTGTTTTTT. V gene TRBV5-6 combines with J gene TRBJ1-4; TRBD1 matches 8 bases. Per germline, CDR1 SGHDT and CDR2 YYEEEE. V lost 1 base, J lost 8 bases, and 4 bases stayed unmatched. The length of the CDR3 is 14 residues.

V gene TRBV4-2 combines with J gene TRBJ2-1; 11 nucleotides match TRBD2. Losses at the gene ends were 0 bases for V and 6 bases for J; bases not matched to a gene: 1. CDR1 is LGHNA and CDR2 is YNFKEQ in the germline V gene. This CDR3 has 15 residues. The CDR3 DNA follows: TGTGCCAGCAGCCAAGATAGCGGGGGGGCCAATGAGCAGTTCTTC. Amino acid sequence: CASSQDSGGANEQFF.

In its sample, this clone was seen a few times. The chain is built from TRBV18 and TRBJ1-5; a possible D gene is TRBD1 (6 bases). This CDR3 contains 16 residues. Germline CDR1 reads KGHSH; CDR2 reads LQKENI. V dropped 2 bases and J dropped 4 bases, with 15 bases sitting between them. The CDR3 loop is CASSPVGGGENQPQHF. CDR3 DNA: TGTGCCAGCTCACCAGTCGGGGGGGGCGAGAATCAGCCCCAGCATTTT.

The gene calls are TRBV5-4 and TRBJ2-5, with D perhaps TRBD1 (5 bases). V lost 2 bases and J 1 base, leaving 9 bases between the germline ends. The CDR3 has 14 residues. Germline assignment: CDR1 SGHNT and CDR2 YYREEE (reference sequence). CDR3 nucleotides: TGTGCCAGCAGCTTAAGGGGCTTCCAAGAGACCCAGTACTTC. Amino acid sequence: CASSLRGFQETQYF.

The CDR3 loop reads CASSQSDSNEAFF. CDR3 in DNA: TGCGCCAGCAGCCAATCGGACAGCAATGAAGCTTTCTTT. The chain uses TRBV4-3 and TRBJ1-1; maybe TRBD1 (6 bases). This CDR3 is 13 amino acids long. Germline CDR1 and CDR2: LGHNA and YSLEER. Trimming stripped 2 bases from V and 7 bases from J, with 11 bases between.

Here the CDR3 DNA reads TGCGCCAGCAGCCAATCCCCGGGGGGAGTAGCGAGTCAGAATGAGCAGTTCTTC. As protein: CASSQSPGGVASQNEQFF. The chain is built from TRBV4-3 and TRBJ2-1, with 7 bases matching TRBD2. The CDR3 consists of 18 residues. J gave up 7 bases and V 2 bases, and 17 bases lay outside the gene matches. Germline-derived CDR1 and CDR2 are LGHNA and YSLEER.

On this clone itself: Germline and junction disagree at one end, which may indicate a read error. V usage is TRBV27 and J usage is TRBJ2-7; D not resolved. The germline V gene encodes CDR1 MNHEY and CDR2 SMNVEV (reference sequence). The CDR3 has 15 residues. The DNA for the CDR3 is TGTGCCAGCCGTTTGAGGCTGACCTGCTCCTACGAGCAGTACTTC. Protein: CASRLRLTCSYEQYF.

CDR3 loop: CASSRTGIWEQFF. The CDR3, as DNA: TGTGCCAGCAGCCGGACAGGGATATGGGAGCAGTTCTTC. This sequence joins TRBV5-6 and TRBJ2-1; 8 bases are shared with TRBD1. After removal of 4 bases from V and 10 bases from J, the junction contained 7 bases not matched to a gene. This CDR3 region has 13 residues. CDR1 is SGHDT and CDR2 is YYEEEE in the germline V gene.

This clone was recorded only once. The gene calls are TRBV27 and TRBJ2-5; 9 bases line up with TRBD1. The J call is uncertain, as TRBJ2-7 better fits the DNA end. CDR1 is MNHEY and CDR2 is SMNVEV in the germline V gene (reference sequence). There are 14 residues in the CDR3. DNA of the CDR3: TGTGCCAGCAGTTTACGGGACAGGGCCTACGAGCAGTACTTC. This encodes CASSLRDRAYEQYF.